These 25 T cell receptor beta chains share one sample of origin, sequenced in a study of T cell responses to AZD1222 COVID-19 vaccine. Here immunoSEQ multiplex PCR was the method, and the copy in TCRdb shows in-frame clones only, minus some. Altogether roughly 80,000 clones are present, over 75% being singletons, with the ten largest covering about 3%. The sample consisted of peripheral blood, taken 28 days after the second AZD1222 dose. The receptors stem from an adult who received the AZD1222 COVID-19 vaccine.

The chain's CDR3 is CASSSGGSPSEQYF. The CDR3 DNA reads TGTGCCAGCAGCTCCGGGGGGAGCCCCAGCGAGCAGTACTTC. The V and J genes are TRBV11-3 and TRBJ2-7; 7 bases line up with TRBD2. Trimming removed 4 bases from V and 6 bases from J; junction bases left unmatched: 9. The CDR3 is 14 residues long. CDR1 is SGHNT and CDR2 is YENEEA in the germline V gene.

A single count supports this clone. The gene calls are TRBV30 and TRBJ1-1; D is unresolved. This CDR3 has 12 amino acids. Trimming stripped 4 bases from V and 0 bases from J, with 6 bases between. The V gene's germline CDR1 is GTSNPN and CDR2 SVGIG (reference sequence). As DNA, the CDR3 is TGTGCCTGGACGGGCATGAACACTGAAGCTTTCTTT. This encodes CAWTGMNTEAFF. The variable domain in full, with the rest retrieved from reference TRBV30 and TRBJ1-1, is SQTIHQWPATLVQPVGSPLSLECTVEGTSNPNLYWYRQAAGRGLQLLFYSVGIGQISSEVPQNLSASRPQDRQFILSSKKLLLSDSGFYLCAWTGMNTEAFFGQGTRLTVV.

As regards this clone: Other DNA sequences in the same sample also yield this CDR3. The gene calls are TRBV7-2 and TRBJ1-5; no clear D. There are 12 residues in the CDR3. CDR1 is SGHTA and CDR2 is FQGNSA in the germline V gene. V lost 0 bases and J lost 5, with 2 bases in between. As DNA, the CDR3 is TGTGCCAGCAGCTTAGCCGATCAGCCCCAGCATTTT. Amino acids: CASSLADQPQHF.

The rearrangement joins TRBV11-3 to TRBJ2-7; 8 bases line up with TRBD2. The germline V gene encodes CDR1 SGHNT and CDR2 YENEEA. V shed 0 bases, J shed 2 bases, and the junction held 6 bases outside the gene matches. The CDR3 length is 16 residues. The CDR3 here is CASSLDGRAFPYEQYF. The CDR3 nucleotides are TGTGCCAGCAGCTTAGACGGGAGGGCCTTCCCCTACGAGCAGTACTTC.

The chain employs TRBV11-2 and TRBJ2-2; the D is unclear. Trimming cost V 1 base and J 4 bases, with 4 bases left between them. CDR3 size: 13 residues. Per the germline V gene, CDR1 is SGHAT and CDR2 is FQNNGV. The CDR3 is CASSLGSTGELFF. CDR3 DNA: TGTGCCAGCAGCTTAGGAAGCACCGGGGAGCTGTTTTTT.

This chain's CDR3 is CASSLGGLWIAKNIQYF. CDR3 bases: TGTGCCAGCAGCTTAGGGGGCCTCTGGATAGCCAAAAACATTCAGTACTTC. The V gene is TRBV11-3, the J gene TRBJ2-4, with D possibly being TRBD1 (5 bases). The ends were cut back, 1 base at V and 0 bases at J, with 13 bases in the middle. The CDR3 runs to 17 residues. Germline V lookup: CDR1 SGHNT, CDR2 YENEEA.

In DNA form, the CDR3 reads TGTGCCAGCAGCTCTACAGGGGATTCCTACGAGCAGTACTTC. Translated: CASSSTGDSYEQYF. The chain joins TRBV7-9 to TRBJ2-7, with 7 positions matching TRBD1. V dropped 4 bases and J dropped 1; count of bases not matched to a gene: 4. Germline V gene data show CDR1 as SEHNR and CDR2 as FQNEAQ (reference sequence). CDR3 length equals 14 residues.

The chain carries TRBV4-2 and TRBJ2-7, with TRBD2 matching 10 bases. The CDR3 has 16 amino acids. Germline V gives CDR1 LGHNA, CDR2 YNFKEQ. The trim removed 4 bases at V and 0 bases at J, leaving 6 bases unmatched. The CDR3 sequence: CASSRQAGGSSYEQYF. The CDR3 coding sequence is TGTGCCAGCAGCCGACAAGCGGGAGGGAGCTCCTACGAGCAGTACTTC.

The chain is built from TRBV27 and TRBJ2-1; 8 bases fit TRBD2. Germline V gene lookup returns CDR1 MNHEY and CDR2 SMNVEV (reference sequence). There are 15 residues in the CDR3. Trimming took 5 bases from V and 4 from J; bases not matched to a gene: 7. CDR3: CASSPPGGGYNEQFF. As DNA, the CDR3 is TGTGCCAGCAGTCCGCCGGGGGGGGGATACAATGAGCAGTTCTTC.

This clone occurred once. The chain combines TRBV4-3 with TRBJ2-6; either TRBD1 or TRBD2 may fit D (5 bases each). The CDR3 is made up of 19 amino acids. V lost 0 bases to trimming and J lost 1 base, with 16 bases between them. The germline V gene has CDR1 LGHNA and CDR2 YSLEER. The CDR3 loop reads CASSQESGGVFSGANVLTF. Here the CDR3 DNA reads TGCGCCAGCAGCCAAGAGAGTGGGGGTGTATTTTCTGGGGCCAACGTCCTGACTTTC.

J is TRBJ2-3 and V is TRBV20-1; 9 bases fit TRBD2. V lost 3 bases and J lost 0; bases outside the gene matches: 16. Per the germline V gene, CDR1 is DFQATT and CDR2 is SNEGSKA (reference sequence). CDR3 size: 19 residues. The DNA of the CDR3 is TGCAGTGCTAGTGGGGCTAGCGGGGCCTTATGGGGTAGCACAGATACGCAGTATTTT. It translates to CSASGASGALWGSTDTQYF.

The CDR3 DNA reads as TGCAGCGTCAAACAGGGCCCCGGGGGCAATCAGCCCCAGCATTTT. Amino acid sequence: CSVKQGPGGNQPQHF. V is TRBV29-1 and J is TRBJ1-5, with D perhaps matching TRBD1 (6 bases). With 6 bases removed from V and 2 bases from J, the gap between germline ends came to 17 bases. The CDR3 extends over 15 amino acids. Germline values: CDR1 SQVTM, CDR2 ANQGSEA.

V and J are TRBV5-5 and TRBJ1-1; tentatively, D is TRBD1 (6 bases). V was shortened by 0 bases and J by 2 bases, with 8 bases between the two germline ends. The CDR3 is 14 amino acids. Germline-derived CDR1 and CDR2 are SGHKS and YYEKEE (reference sequence). The CDR3 spells CASSLGTANTEAFF. CDR3 in DNA: TGTGCCAGCAGCTTGGGGACAGCCAACACTGAAGCTTTCTTT.

The chain carries TRBV4-2 and TRBJ2-3, with D possibly called TRBD1 or TRBD2 (5 bases each). Germline V gene lookup returns CDR1 LGHNA and CDR2 YNFKEQ. This CDR3 is built from 17 residues. Trimming took off 2 bases at V and 0 bases at J, with 15 bases between the two ends. The CDR3 region is CASSQLPRGESTDTQYF. In DNA form, the CDR3 reads TGTGCCAGCAGCCAACTCCCGAGGGGAGAGAGCACAGATACGCAGTATTTT.

In its sample, this clone was seen once. The genes are TRBV2 and TRBJ2-1; 8 nucleotides align to TRBD2. V was pared by 7 bases and J by 4 bases, with 12 bases of the junction left unmatched. Germline lookup yields CDR1 SNHLY and CDR2 FYNNEI. The CDR3 has 16 amino acids. The CDR3 DNA reads as TGTGCCAGCAACCGATTCCCGGGACTAGAGTACAATGAGCAGTTCTTC. It is translated as CASNRFPGLEYNEQFF.

The rearrangement links TRBV6-5 to TRBJ2-4, with D maybe TRBD1 (6 bases). CDR3 length: 12 amino acids. Between the trimmed V and J ends, which lost 5 bases and 7 bases, there was a span of 9 bases. The V gene's germline CDR1 is MNHEY and CDR2 SVGAGI. CDR3 loop: CASSTGQNIQYF. CDR3 coding DNA: TGTGCCAGCAGTACAGGACAGAACATTCAGTACTTC.

The chain uses TRBV6-5 and TRBJ1-3; tentative D call: TRBD1 (6 bases). From germline, CDR1 is MNHEY and CDR2 SVGAGI. This CDR3 spans 15 amino acids. CDR3 protein: CASHRDTVSGNTIYF. The DNA of the CDR3 is TGTGCGAGCCATCGGGACACGGTCTCTGGAAACACCATATATTTT.

This clone has a single count. The rearrangement links TRBV5-4 to TRBJ1-2; the D is unclear. Looked up from germline, CDR1 is SGHNT and CDR2 is YYREEE (reference sequence). V was clipped by 3 bases and J by 4 bases, with 13 bases between them. This CDR3 comprises 14 residues. Written as DNA, the CDR3 is TGTGCCAGCAGCTCCGAAGGGTTGGGCTATGGCTACACCTTC. Translation gives CASSSEGLGYGYTF. The full variable domain, rest sourced from reference TRBV5-4 and TRBJ1-2, is ETGVTQSPTHLIKTRGQQVTLRCSSQSGHNTVSWYQQALGQGPQFIFQYYREEENGRGNFPPRFSGLQFPNYSSELNVNALELDDSALYLCASSSEGLGYGYTFGSGTRLTVV.

The V gene is TRBV4-1, the J gene TRBJ2-7; 7 nucleotides agree with TRBD2. V lost 4 bases and J lost 5; bases outside the gene matches: 5. This CDR3 region has 13 residues. Germline CDR1 reads MGHRA; CDR2 reads YSYEKL. In DNA form, the CDR3 reads TGCGCCAGCAGCCCGAGACTAGCCCACGAGCAGTACTTC. Its translation: CASSPRLAHEQYF.

The chain joins TRBV24-1 to TRBJ2-3; D unresolved. The CDR3 totals 17 residues. The germline CDR1 and CDR2 sequences are KGHDR and SFDVKD. The V gene lost 4 bases and the J gene lost 1 base, with 17 bases spanning the gap. The CDR3: CATSDQTPREGTDTQYF. DNA of the CDR3: TGTGCCACCAGTGACCAGACCCCCCGAGAGGGCACAGATACGCAGTATTTT.

The chain recombines TRBV29-1 with TRBJ1-2; D is perhaps TRBD1 (6 bases). V lost 3 bases and J lost 4, with 12 bases in between. Germline V lookup: CDR1 SQVTM, CDR2 ANQGSEA. This CDR3 spans 13 amino acids. This CDR3 is CSVEVQGSYGYTF. CDR3 nucleotide sequence: TGCAGCGTTGAGGTTCAGGGGTCCTATGGCTACACCTTC.

The rearrangement uses TRBV5-1 and TRBJ1-5; TRBD1 is a possible D gene (6 bases). Germline CDR1 reads SGHRS; CDR2 reads YFSETQ. Trimming removed 5 bases at V and 5 bases at J, with 17 bases between. The CDR3 is 15 residues long. CDR3 DNA sequence: TGCGCCAGCAGGGTGGACGCGGCAGGGGATCAGCCCCAGCATTTT. Translation: CASRVDAAGDQPQHF.

The V call is TRBV7-2, the J call TRBJ2-3, with D hard to call. V was cut by 5 bases and J by 5 bases, with 11 bases left in between. Germline-derived CDR1 and CDR2 are SGHTA and FQGNSA. The CDR3 sequence is 13 residues long. The CDR3 reads CASSRLRGDTQYF. CDR3 DNA: TGTGCCAGCAGCCGACTTCGTGGAGATACGCAGTATTTT.

The rearrangement links TRBV7-8 to TRBJ2-6, with D unresolved. Per the germline V gene, CDR1 is SGHVS and CDR2 is FQNEAQ. V lost 0 bases, J lost 2 bases, and 8 bases lay in between. The CDR3 is 16 residues long. CDR3 loop: CASSLARRAGANVLTF. The CDR3 bases are TGTGCCAGCAGCTTAGCGCGAAGGGCTGGGGCCAACGTCCTGACTTTC.

The rearrangement joins TRBV24-1 to TRBJ2-5; D is perhaps TRBD1 (5 bases). Germline V gives CDR1 KGHDR, CDR2 SFDVKD. The V gene lost 4 bases and the J gene lost 4 bases, with 9 bases spanning the gap. This CDR3 has 13 residues. CDR3 nucleotides: TGTGCCACCAGTGAGCCCCAGGGAGAGACCCAGTACTTC. Amino acids: CATSEPQGETQYF.